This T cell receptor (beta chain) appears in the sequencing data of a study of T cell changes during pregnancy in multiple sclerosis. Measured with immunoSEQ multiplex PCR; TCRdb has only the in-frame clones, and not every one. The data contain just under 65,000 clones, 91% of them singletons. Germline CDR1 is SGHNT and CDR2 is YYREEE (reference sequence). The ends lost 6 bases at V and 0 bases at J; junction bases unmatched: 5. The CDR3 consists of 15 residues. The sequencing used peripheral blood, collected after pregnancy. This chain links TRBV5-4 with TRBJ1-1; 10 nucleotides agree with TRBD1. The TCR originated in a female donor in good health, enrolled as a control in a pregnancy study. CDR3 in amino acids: CASTPGQGMNTEAFF. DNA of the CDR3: TGTGCCAGCACCCCGGGACAGGGGATGAACACTGAAGCTTTCTTT.